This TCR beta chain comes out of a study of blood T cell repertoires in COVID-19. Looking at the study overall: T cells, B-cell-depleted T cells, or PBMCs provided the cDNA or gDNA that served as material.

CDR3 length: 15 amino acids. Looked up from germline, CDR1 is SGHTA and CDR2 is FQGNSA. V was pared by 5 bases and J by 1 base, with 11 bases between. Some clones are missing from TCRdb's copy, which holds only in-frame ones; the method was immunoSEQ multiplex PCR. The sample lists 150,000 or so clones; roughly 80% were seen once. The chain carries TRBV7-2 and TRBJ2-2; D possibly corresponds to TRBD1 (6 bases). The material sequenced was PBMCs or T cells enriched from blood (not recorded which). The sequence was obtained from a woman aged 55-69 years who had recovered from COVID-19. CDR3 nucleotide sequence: TGTGCCAGCAGCACCCGGGACAAGAACACCGGGGAGCTGTTTTTT. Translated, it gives CASSTRDKNTGELFF.